The sample holds a few counts of the clone carrying this T cell receptor (beta chain). Its antigen is not identified. Reverse transcribing all isolated RNA meant expressed TCRB transcripts were sequenced. Average reads for naive, central memory and regulatory T cell samples were several million. Profiled with immunoSEQ multiplex PCR; TCRdb holds only in-frame clones, not every one. This sample has roughly 280,000 clones, with 24% found just once. The record originates from a study of beta chain features in type 1 diabetes. Study information: Healthy donors resembled patients in age, gender and cell yields.

Study conclusions and caveats: Researchers report that Type 1 diabetes patients had moderately but significantly shorter TCRB CDR3s across all four CD4+ subsets. The similarity of naive, central memory and Treg TCRB repertoires appeared greater among patients than among healthy donors.

CD4+ cells of the naive, central memory, regulatory and stem cell-like memory types were sorted via CD45RO/CCR7/CD25/CD127/CD95/CD27. V was clipped by 6 bases and J by 0 bases, with 9 bases between them. The germline V gene encodes CDR1 SNHLY and CDR2 FYNNEI. The CDR3 has 14 residues. The rearrangement joins TRBV2 to TRBJ2-4, with D possibly being TRBD1 (6 bases). The source material was naive CD4+ T cells from blood. This sequence was found in a woman aged 25 to 39 with type 1 diabetes. CDR3 in DNA: TGTGCCAGCAGCTCAGGGGTAGCCAAAAACATTCAGTACTTC. Its translation is CASSSGVAKNIQYF.